The 23 T cell receptor beta chains below come from one sample, sequenced in a study of T cells in localized non-small cell lung cancer. The repertoire was sequenced with immunoSEQ multiplex PCR; TCRdb's copy has only in-frame clones and lacks some. In the table there are about 26,000 clones, around 93% of which are singletons. This specimen was peripheral blood, taken before any cancer treatment. The receptors stem from a female donor over 55 with stage II squamous cell lung carcinoma.

The CDR3 protein is CASGGTAVSGANVLTF. For the CDR3, the DNA is TGCGCCAGCGGCGGGACGGCTGTCTCTGGGGCCAACGTCCTGACTTTC. V is TRBV5-1 and J is TRBJ2-6, with D tentatively TRBD2 (6 bases). Germline loops: CDR1 SGHRS, CDR2 YFSETQ. The CDR3 is made up of 16 amino acids. Deletions cut 7 bases from V and 0 bases from J, with 14 bases between.

CDR3 nucleotide sequence: TGTGCCAGCAAAGGGACAAGGATGAACACTGAAGCTTTCTTT. Its protein product is CASKGTRMNTEAFF. The chain joins TRBV6-6 to TRBJ1-1, with D possibly matching TRBD1 (6 bases). This CDR3 is 14 amino acids long. The ends were cut back, 7 bases at V and 0 bases at J, with 12 bases in the middle. Looked up from germline, CDR1 is MNHNY and CDR2 is SVGAGI (reference sequence).

J is TRBJ2-2 and V is TRBV11-3, with 8 bases that match TRBD2. CDR1 is SGHNT, CDR2 YENEEA, per germline. CDR3 length: 16 residues. With V trimmed by 4 bases and J by 3 bases, 7 bases remained unmatched. The CDR3 DNA sequence: TGTGCCAGCAGCTCGCGAGCGGGGGCGGACACCGGGGAGCTGTTTTTT. Protein sequence: CASSSRAGADTGELFF. The whole variable domain, filled in from reference TRBV11-3 and TRBJ2-2, reads EAGVVQSPRYKIIEKKQPVAFWCNPISGHNTLYWYLQNLGQGPELLIRYENEEAVDDSQLPKDRFSAERLKGVDSTLKIQPAELGDSAVYLCASSSRAGADTGELFFGEGSRLTVL.

As concerns this clone: The same CDR3 also results from other DNA sequences found in this sample. This sequence joins TRBV5-1 and TRBJ2-1, with D possibly TRBD1 on 6 matching bases. The CDR3 sequence is 15 residues long. Germline-derived CDR1 and CDR2 are SGHRS and YFSETQ. Trimming left V 0 bases short and J 4 bases short, with 11 bases between. CDR3 residues: CASSLEGVSYNEQFF. In DNA, the CDR3 is TGCGCCAGCAGCTTGGAGGGGGTATCGTACAATGAGCAGTTCTTC.

The chain has TRBV19 and TRBJ2-2; TRBD1 aligns across 11 bases. Losses at the gene ends were 4 bases for V and 7 bases for J; bases not matched to a gene: 5. The CDR3 spans 15 residues. Looked up from germline, CDR1 is LNHDA and CDR2 is SQIVND (reference sequence). The CDR3: CASSTPGTGGGELFF. The CDR3 DNA reads as TGTGCCAGTAGTACCCCCGGGACAGGGGGCGGGGAGCTGTTTTTT.

The chain couples TRBV11-2 to TRBJ2-7, with 10 bases aligning to TRBD1. This CDR3 comprises 16 residues. J was trimmed by 1 base and V by 4 bases; bases with no gene match: 7. CDR1 and CDR2 (germline): SGHAT, FQNNGV. CDR3 DNA sequence: TGTGCCAGCAGCTCATATGGGACAGGGGCGTCCTACGAGCAGTACTTC. It is translated as CASSSYGTGASYEQYF.

The chain carries TRBV10-1 and TRBJ1-1; 8 bases align to TRBD1. V was clipped by 6 bases and J by 6 bases; unmatched bases: 9. Looked up from germline, CDR1 is WNHNN and CDR2 is SYGVQD (reference sequence). The CDR3 extends over 14 amino acids. The CDR3 loop is CASSNFRGRSEAFF. The DNA for the CDR3 is TGCGCCAGCAGCAACTTCAGGGGGCGGTCTGAAGCTTTCTTT.

The CDR3 coding sequence is TGTGCCAGCAGCAAGACAGGGAACACTGAAGCTTTCTTT. Translation: CASSKTGNTEAFF. The V call is TRBV21-1, the J call TRBJ1-1; TRBD1, the D gene given by the table, was not confirmed from the DNA. TRBV21-1 is a listed pseudogene. The CDR3 contains 13 residues.

The chain employs TRBV28 and TRBJ1-3; possible D gene TRBD1, 6 bases. Germline-derived CDR1 and CDR2 are MDHEN and SYDVKM. There are 17 residues in the CDR3. V was clipped by 6 bases and J by 3 bases, with 21 bases between them. The CDR3: CASSRRAGGIGGNTIYF. The CDR3 region has the DNA TGTGCCAGCAGCCGCCGGGCGGGGGGCATAGGTGGAAACACCATATATTTT.

This chain links TRBV5-1 with TRBJ2-1, with 7 bases identical to TRBD2. Looked up from germline, CDR1 is SGHRS and CDR2 is YFSETQ. Trimming removed 0 bases from V and 3 bases from J; junction bases left unmatched: 3. CDR3 length: 15 residues. The CDR3 coding sequence is TGCGCCAGCAGCTTGGTGGGAGGGAACTACAATGAGCAGTTCTTC. Its translation: CASSLVGGNYNEQFF.

This clone was picked up a small number of times. The J gene is TRBJ2-7, the V gene TRBV25-1; D gene uncertain. CDR1 and CDR2 from the germline V gene are MGHDK and SYGVNS. The CDR3 is 13 amino acids. Trimming removed 1 base from V and 5 bases from J, with 9 bases in between. CDR3 nucleotides: TGTGCCAGCAGTGAATGGGAATTTCACGAGCAGTACTTC. It yields the protein CASSEWEFHEQYF.

The V and J genes are TRBV20-1 and TRBJ2-1, with D possibly matching TRBD2 (6 bases). The V and J ends lost 6 bases and 14 bases respectively, with 14 bases between them. The CDR3 totals 10 residues. CDR1 is DFQATT, CDR2 SNEGSKA, per germline (reference sequence). The CDR3 DNA reads TGCAGTGCAAGGACTATTCTGGAGTTCTTC. Translation: CSARTILEFF.

The V gene is TRBV6-4, the J gene TRBJ1-2; 7 nucleotides agree with TRBD1. Germline-derived CDR1 and CDR2 are MRHNA and SNTAGT. CDR3 length: 15 amino acids. J was trimmed by 6 bases and V by 4 bases; bases with no gene match: 11. CDR3 region: CASSVADRTLDGYTF. Here the CDR3 DNA reads TGTGCCAGCAGTGTCGCGGACAGGACGTTGGATGGCTACACCTTC.

V gene TRBV5-4 combines with J gene TRBJ1-1; no clear D. Deletions cut 4 bases from V and 2 bases from J, with 15 bases between. Looked up from germline, CDR1 is SGHNT and CDR2 is YYREEE (reference sequence). This CDR3 is built from 15 residues. The DNA of the CDR3 is TGTGCCAGCAGCCCACCAACCGGCGGAAACACTGAAGCTTTCTTT. It translates to CASSPPTGGNTEAFF.

This clone has just a few counts. The V call is TRBV6-1, the J call TRBJ2-7; 10 bases agree with TRBD2. This CDR3 is built from 15 residues. V trimming: 6 bases; J trimming: 4 bases; junction bases outside the gene matches: 9. CDR1 and CDR2 from the germline V gene are MNHNS and SASEGT. Here the CDR3 reads CASSTDLAGVYEQYF. The CDR3 DNA is TGTGCCAGCAGCACCGACCTAGCGGGAGTTTACGAGCAGTACTTC.

V and J are TRBV7-2 and TRBJ2-1, with TRBD2 matching 9 bases. CDR1 SGHTA and CDR2 FQGNSA come from the germline V gene. The trim removed 4 bases at V and 7 bases at J, leaving 14 bases unmatched. CDR3 length equals 17 residues. CDR3 protein: CASSSRRASGALNEQFF. The DNA of the CDR3 is TGTGCCAGCAGCTCCCGGAGGGCTAGCGGGGCGTTGAATGAGCAGTTCTTC.

CDR3 DNA: TGTGCCAGCAGTTTGCAGCCAAATCAGCCCCAGCATTTT. Translation gives CASSLQPNQPQHF. The rearrangement links TRBV28 to TRBJ1-5, with unresolved D. The germline CDR1 and CDR2 sequences are MDHEN and SYDVKM. The length of the CDR3 is 13 residues. V gave up 3 bases and J gave up 4 bases, with 7 bases separating them.

The chain links TRBV4-1 to TRBJ2-3; D is unclear. CDR3 length: 15 residues. Germline values: CDR1 MGHRA, CDR2 YSYEKL. Deletions cut 5 bases from V and 0 bases from J, with 12 bases between. CDR3 in amino acids: CASSSRQTSTDTQYF. In DNA, the CDR3 is TGCGCCAGCAGCAGTAGGCAGACTAGCACAGATACGCAGTATTTT.

This clone was observed a few times. The V call is TRBV18, the J call TRBJ2-3, with D tentatively TRBD1 (5 bases). Germline V gene sequence: CDR1 KGHSH, CDR2 LQKENI. CDR3 length equals 13 residues. Trimming pared 6 bases from V and 6 bases from J, leaving 13 bases between. DNA for the CDR3: TGTGCCAGCTCGATTTCAGGGTTTGATACGCAGTATTTT. It yields the protein CASSISGFDTQYF.

V gene TRBV27 combines with J gene TRBJ1-2; the D is unclear. Trimming stripped 8 bases from V and 7 bases from J, with 8 bases between. Germline CDR1 is MNHEY and CDR2 is SMNVEV (reference sequence). The CDR3 extends over 10 amino acids. The CDR3 is CASLTLGYTF. The DNA for the CDR3 is TGTGCCAGCTTAACTCTTGGCTACACCTTC.

The V gene is TRBV2, the J gene TRBJ2-6; TRBD1 matches 9 bases. Unmatched junction bases numbered 7, after V lost 5 bases and J lost 8 bases. This CDR3 has 15 amino acids. Germline V gives CDR1 SNHLY, CDR2 FYNNEI. CDR3 bases: TGTGCCAGCAGTAAGGACAGGGGTATGACCAACGTCCTGACTTTC. Its protein is CASSKDRGMTNVLTF.

The chain combines TRBV27 with TRBJ2-7, with a possible D match to TRBD1 (5 bases). V was trimmed by 7 bases and J by 3 bases, leaving 13 bases between them. From germline, CDR1 is MNHEY and CDR2 SMNVEV (reference sequence). The CDR3 runs to 13 residues. CDR3: CASTWGSGYEQYF. CDR3 coding DNA: TGTGCCAGCACCTGGGGCTCCGGCTACGAGCAGTACTTC.

This rearrangement joins TRBV6-1 to TRBJ2-1, with 7 bases lining up with TRBD1. The V gene's germline CDR1 is MNHNS and CDR2 SASEGT. CDR3 length: 15 residues. The V segment lost 7 bases and the J segment 4 bases; nucleotides outside the gene matches: 10. This CDR3 reads CASTGGGRGYNEQFF. CDR3 bases: TGTGCCAGCACAGGGGGTGGTAGAGGGTACAATGAGCAGTTCTTC.